This entry lists 19 T cell receptor beta chains sequenced from one sample in a study of blood T cell repertoires in COVID-19. TCRdb's table, derived via immunoSEQ multiplex PCR, lists solely in-frame clones and lacks some. This repertoire shows 110,000 to 150,000 clones, about 80% found once; its top ten account for 44%. Specimen: peripheral blood. The receptors derive from a human donor in a cohort sampled during active COVID-19.

This clone was counted a single time. The rearrangement uses TRBV5-1 and TRBJ2-3; the D gene is possibly TRBD2 (5 bases). Per germline, CDR1 SGHRS and CDR2 YFSETQ. Trimming stripped 3 bases from V and 0 bases from J, with 8 bases between. The CDR3 is made up of 14 amino acids. CDR3 DNA: TGCGCCAGCAGCTCCGGGGATAGCACAGATACGCAGTATTTT. It translates to CASSSGDSTDTQYF.

The chain employs TRBV6-2 or TRBV6-3 and TRBJ1-1; no definite D call. The CDR3 totals 14 residues. Germline V gene sequence: CDR1 MNHEY, CDR2 SVGEGT. Trimming took 4 bases from V and 4 from J, leaving 13 bases between them. This CDR3 reads CASSSGRMITEAFF. Written as DNA, the CDR3 is TGTGCCAGCAGTTCGGGTAGAATGATCACTGAAGCTTTCTTT.

V and J are TRBV30 and TRBJ2-2; 7 nucleotides match TRBD2. The CDR3 runs 15 residues. V trimming: 1 base; J trimming: 9 bases; junction bases outside the gene matches: 11. Germline V CDR1 and CDR2: GTSNPN, SVGIG (reference sequence). The CDR3 sequence is CAWSGAAGVFRELFF. The CDR3 coding sequence is TGTGCCTGGAGTGGTGCTGCGGGAGTATTCCGGGAGCTGTTTTTT.

The chain couples TRBV5-5 to TRBJ2-7, with TRBD1 matching 8 bases. This CDR3 has 15 amino acids. Germline values: CDR1 SGHKS, CDR2 YYEKEE (reference sequence). V shed 0 bases and J 2 bases; nucleotides not matched to a gene: 4. CDR3 sequence: CASSLEAGGAYEQYV. CDR3 in DNA: TGTGCCAGCAGCTTGGAGGCAGGGGGCGCCTACGAGCAGTACGTC.

The chain joins TRBV27 to TRBJ2-1; D is perhaps TRBD2 (5 bases). The CDR3 has 17 residues. The germline V and J ends were trimmed by 4 bases and 3 bases, with 19 bases remaining between them. Germline V gene lookup returns CDR1 MNHEY and CDR2 SMNVEV (reference sequence). The CDR3 sequence: CASSSGSGRPNYNEQFF. DNA for the CDR3: TGTGCCAGCAGTTCGGGAAGCGGAAGGCCTAACTACAATGAGCAGTTCTTC.

The rearrangement links TRBV30 to TRBJ2-5; TRBD2 matches at 15 bases. Germline lookup yields CDR1 GTSNPN and CDR2 SVGIG (reference sequence). This CDR3 spans 17 amino acids. V lost 3 bases to trimming and J lost 4 bases; unmatched junction nucleotides: 9. The CDR3: CAWRSGLAGGGGETQYF. CDR3 nucleotide sequence: TGTGCCTGGAGATCGGGACTAGCGGGAGGCGGGGGAGAGACCCAGTACTTC. The whole variable domain, filled in from reference TRBV30 and TRBJ2-5, reads SQTIHQWPATLVQPVGSPLSLECTVEGTSNPNLYWYRQAAGRGLQLLFYSVGIGQISSEVPQNLSASRPQDRQFILSSKKLLLSDSGFYLCAWRSGLAGGGGETQYFGPGTRLLVL.

This clone was recorded once. The V call is TRBV19, the J call TRBJ1-2; D gene unclear. V lost 2 bases and J 6 bases, leaving 13 bases between the germline ends. Germline V CDR1 and CDR2: LNHDA, SQIVND (reference sequence). This CDR3 is built from 14 residues. CDR3 nucleotide sequence: TGTGCCAGTAGTATAAGTGCAGTCGCCAATGGCTACACCTTC. Its translation is CASSISAVANGYTF. The complete variable domain, with remaining parts taken from reference TRBV19 and TRBJ1-2, reads DGGITQSPKYLFRKEGQNVTLSCEQNLNHDAMYWYRQDPGQGLRLIYYSQIVNDFQKGDIAEGYSVSREKKESFPLTVTSAQKNPTAFYLCASSISAVANGYTFGSGTRLTVV.

The genes are TRBV6-5 and TRBJ2-7; weak D call: TRBD1 (6 bases). Germline CDR1 is MNHEY and CDR2 is SVGAGI. The ends were cut back, 6 bases at V and 4 bases at J, with 13 bases in the middle. CDR3 length: 13 residues. The CDR3 sequence is CASRVRTEYEQYF. CDR3 bases: TGTGCCAGCAGAGTCCGGACAGAGTACGAGCAGTACTTC.

The V gene is TRBV24-1, the J gene TRBJ2-1; 7 nucleotides match TRBD2. The germline V gene encodes CDR1 KGHDR and CDR2 SFDVKD. Unmatched junction bases numbered 7, after V lost 6 bases and J lost 6 bases. The CDR3 loop spans 14 amino acids. The CDR3 loop reads CATSPSGDTNEQFF. Here the CDR3 DNA reads TGTGCCACCAGTCCTAGCGGAGACACCAATGAGCAGTTCTTC.

This chain joins TRBV11-2 and TRBJ2-7, with D possibly matching TRBD2 (7 bases). CDR3 length equals 13 residues. CDR1 and CDR2 (germline): SGHAT, FQNNGV. Trimming pared 4 bases from V and 5 bases from J, leaving 12 bases between. The CDR3 region has the DNA TGTGCCAGCAGCTGGGGGGGGCTGAACGAGCAGTACTTC. Its protein product is CASSWGGLNEQYF.

The chain carries TRBV12-3 or TRBV12-4 and TRBJ1-1; TRBD1 is a possible D gene (5 bases). This CDR3 spans 12 amino acids. V was clipped by 5 bases and J by 12 bases, with 16 bases between them. CDR3 protein: CASSDSYFTTFF. As DNA, the CDR3 is TGTGCCAGCAGTGACAGCTACTTCACGACTTTCTTT.

This chain joins TRBV5-1 and TRBJ1-1, with TRBD1 matching over 10 bases. Germline trimming cut 4 bases from V and 4 bases from J; bases unmatched to any gene: 16. Germline CDR1 is SGHRS and CDR2 is YFSETQ. The CDR3 length is 18 residues. Here the CDR3 reads CASSGGGRDRGLITEAFF. CDR3 DNA sequence: TGCGCCAGCAGCGGCGGCGGGCGGGACAGGGGTCTAATCACTGAAGCTTTCTTT.

A remark on this clone: The sample carries other DNA sequences with the same CDR3. The V and J genes are TRBV11-3 and TRBJ2-1, with 9 bases matching TRBD2. Germline values: CDR1 SGHNT, CDR2 YENEEA. With 1 base clipped from V and 3 bases from J, the junction kept 1 base outside the gene matches. The CDR3 runs to 15 residues. The CDR3 sequence is CASSLVAGVYNEQFF. The CDR3 bases are TGTGCCAGCAGCTTAGTAGCGGGAGTCTACAATGAGCAGTTCTTC.

The chain has TRBV9 and TRBJ2-6; D ambiguous. Per germline, CDR1 SGDLS and CDR2 YYNGEE. The CDR3 contains 14 residues. The V gene lost 3 bases and the J gene lost 0 bases, with 4 bases spanning the gap. CDR3 amino acids: CASSAISGANVLTF. The CDR3 DNA follows: TGTGCCAGCAGCGCTATCTCTGGGGCCAACGTCCTGACTTTC.

This clone appeared once. This chain uses TRBV9 with TRBJ2-3, with D possibly matching TRBD1 (6 bases). Trimming left V 4 bases short and J 1 base short, with 16 bases between. The CDR3 has 16 residues. Germline loops: CDR1 SGDLS, CDR2 YYNGEE. The CDR3 is CASSLSGQFGTDTQYF. The CDR3 nucleotides read TGTGCCAGCAGCCTTTCTGGACAGTTTGGCACAGATACGCAGTATTTT.

The genes are TRBV7-2 and TRBJ2-3, with TRBD1 identical over 9 bases. The length of the CDR3 is 15 residues. Trimming took 1 base from V and 3 from J; bases not matched to a gene: 2. CDR1 SGHTA and CDR2 FQGNSA come from the germline V gene. DNA for the CDR3: TGTGCCAGCAGCTTAGAAGGACAGGGGACAGATACGCAGTATTTT. Translation gives CASSLEGQGTDTQYF.

Here the CDR3 reads CASSLVSTDEQFF. CDR3 in DNA: TGTGCCAGCAGTTTAGTCAGTACCGATGAGCAGTTCTTC. This chain joins TRBV12-3 or TRBV12-4 and TRBJ2-1; D not resolved. V lost 1 base and J 8 bases, leaving 9 bases between the germline ends. The CDR3 runs 13 residues.

Concerning this clone: At one of its ends the junction is not consistent with the germline gene, which may arise from a read error. The rearrangement uses TRBV7-7 and TRBJ1-3, with D possibly matching TRBD1 (5 bases). Germline lookup yields CDR1 SSHAT and CDR2 FNYEAQ (reference sequence). This CDR3 comprises 16 residues. CDR3 residues: CASSPDSVSSGNTIYF. The CDR3 DNA is TGTGCTAGCAGTCCCGACAGTGTAAGCTCTGGAAACACCATATATTTT.

This sequence joins TRBV7-2 and TRBJ2-7, with TRBD1 matching over 10 bases. Germline assignment: CDR1 SGHTA and CDR2 FQGNSA. J was trimmed by 6 bases and V by 5 bases; bases with no gene match: 10. This CDR3 contains 15 residues. DNA for the CDR3: TGTGCCAGCAGCCCGGGCCCAGGACAGGGGGTCGAGCAGTACTTC. Translation gives CASSPGPGQGVEQYF. Together with reference TRBV7-2 and TRBJ2-7, the CDR3 gives the full variable domain: GAGVSQSPSNKVTEKGKDVELRCDPISGHTALYWYRQSLGQGLEFLIYFQGNSAPDKSGLPSDRFSAERTGGSVSTLTIQRTQQEDSAVYLCASSPGPGQGVEQYFGPGTRLTVT.